One T cell receptor (beta chain) is described in this entry. This specimen belongs to a study of shared clonotypes between healthy human individuals. V was clipped by 6 bases and J by 0 bases, with 6 bases between them. The CDR3 contains 13 residues. CDR1 is LNHDA and CDR2 is SQIVND in the germline V gene (reference sequence). Genomic DNA of every subset was divided equally among multiple immunoSEQ plates. Sorted-subset replicate PCRs used 200 ng of genomic DNA. This amount corresponded to 30,000 to 35,000 T cell genomes. TCRdb's copy holds only in-frame clones and misses some; the assay was immunoSEQ multiplex PCR. The sample has about 1 million clones; around 78% are singletons. Each of the donors was a healthy adult who was HIV-negative and had not had a recent acute infection or vaccination.

Specimen: memory CD4+ T cells from PBMCs. Sample subset: CD45RA-negative fraction. The chain is built from TRBV19 and TRBJ1-3, with D uncertain. The sequence was collected from a man between 18 and 29 years old in good health. Some clones in this sample may be carry-over from other donors' samples. CDR3 nucleotide sequence: TGTGCCAGTAGACAGAGCTCTGGAAACACCATATATTTT. Its protein product is CASRQSSGNTIYF.